This T cell receptor (beta chain) was sequenced in a study of blood T cells in healthy people across ages. General study results and limits: Per-million-T-cell TCR beta diversity fell roughly linearly with age. Strong correlation was found linking TCR beta diversity to naive T cell percentage.

Germline loops: CDR1 KGHDR, CDR2 SFDVKD. Trimming pared 6 bases from V and 0 bases from J, leaving 16 bases between. The CDR3 runs to 16 residues. A second PCR of roughly 7 to 11 cycles used a sample-barcoded 5' primer and a J-beta primer mix. TCRdb passed the 5' RACE reads through MiXCR, listing each CDR3 protein once. Of 1.5 million to 1.9 million distinct CDR3 sequences listed, approximately 43% were seen once; the top ten hold about 4%. In regard to this clonotype: Its antigen is still unknown.

Sequencing was done on a sample of blood. The chain has TRBV24-1 and TRBJ1-1, with D possibly TRBD1 on 5 matching bases. The TCR comes from a woman aged 18 to 35 in good health. The CDR3 coding sequence is TGTGCCACCAGTCCTGACAGTATTTCCATGAACACTGAAGCTTTCTTT. It translates to CATSPDSISMNTEAFF.